These T cell receptor beta chains were read from a single sample in a study of graft-versus-host responses after intestinal transplantation. For these receptors, no antigen is known. Measured with immunoSEQ multiplex PCR; TCRdb has only the in-frame clones, and not every one. The sample lists 85,000 to 90,000 clones, roughly 92% occurring once. Here the sequenced sample was unstimulated CD4+ T cells sorted from spleen or lymph node cells, taken before intestinal transplant. Receptors originate from a human donor who received an intestinal transplant. Both conserved end residues are part of each CDR3. Each record gives: D gene, V gene, clone size, J gene, CDR3 DNA, CDR3 protein. The D gene is left open where the match is weak. Part of the rows lack a size; the others show once, few, many or a class for expanded clones.

d_gene: TRBD2
v_gene: TRBV6-4
abundance: -
j_gene: TRBJ2-3
CDR3nt: TGTGCCAGCAGTGTACTAGCGGGAGGACCAGATACGCAGTATTTT
CDR3aa: CASSVLAGGPDTQYF

d_gene: -
v_gene: TRBV30
abundance: -
j_gene: TRBJ1-4
CDR3nt: TGTGCCTGGAGTGTACGCAGAGCCTGGGAAAAACTGTTTTTT
CDR3aa: CAWSVRRAWEKLFF

d_gene: TRBD1
v_gene: TRBV19
abundance: -
j_gene: TRBJ1-5
CDR3nt: TGTGCCAGTAGAGGGACAGATAATAGCAATCAGCCCCAGCATTTT
CDR3aa: CASRGTDNSNQPQHF

d_gene: -
v_gene: TRBV5-8
abundance: -
j_gene: TRBJ2-5
CDR3nt: TGTGCCAGCAGCCGTTACCAGAGGGGGGAAGAGACCCAGTACTTC
CDR3aa: CASSRYQRGEETQYF

d_gene: TRBD2
v_gene: TRBV9
abundance: -
j_gene: TRBJ2-1
CDR3nt: TGTGCCAGCAGCGTGGGACTAGCGGGCTACAATGAGCAGTTCTTC
CDR3aa: CASSVGLAGYNEQFF

d_gene: -
v_gene: TRBV30
abundance: -
j_gene: TRBJ2-7
CDR3nt: TGTGCCTGGAGTGTTTTCCTTACTTCCCCCTCCTACGAGCAGTACTTC
CDR3aa: CAWSVFLTSPSYEQYF

d_gene: TRBD2
v_gene: TRBV5-6
abundance: -
j_gene: TRBJ2-2
CDR3nt: TGTGCCAGCAGCCTCCCAGGGACTAGCGGGAGTATTACCGGGGAGCTGTTTTTT
CDR3aa: CASSLPGTSGSITGELFF

d_gene: TRBD2
v_gene: TRBV5-4
abundance: -
j_gene: TRBJ2-1
CDR3nt: TGTGCCAGCAGCCGTGGACTAGCGGGAGGGTACAATGAGCAGTTCTTC
CDR3aa: CASSRGLAGGYNEQFF

d_gene: -
v_gene: TRBV6-5
abundance: -
j_gene: TRBJ1-2
CDR3nt: TGTGCCAGCAGTGATGGAGAAAACTATGGCTACACCTTC
CDR3aa: CASSDGENYGYTF

d_gene: -
v_gene: TRBV4-1
abundance: -
j_gene: TRBJ2-7
CDR3nt: TGCGCCAGCAGCCAAGATCCCCCCTTAGCGGAGCTCGTCTACGAGCAGTACTTC
CDR3aa: CASSQDPPLAELVYEQYF

d_gene: TRBD2
v_gene: TRBV28
abundance: -
j_gene: TRBJ2-7
CDR3nt: TGTGCCAGCAGTTTATCTGGGCCAGGGGGACTAGCGGGACTCTACGAGCAGTACTTC
CDR3aa: CASSLSGPGGLAGLYEQYF

d_gene: -
v_gene: TRBV9
abundance: -
j_gene: TRBJ1-1
CDR3nt: TGTGCCAGCAGCCTTCGACACAACACTGAAGCTTTCTTT
CDR3aa: CASSLRHNTEAFF

d_gene: TRBD1
v_gene: TRBV15
abundance: -
j_gene: TRBJ2-6
CDR3nt: TGTGCCACCAGCACCGGACAGGACCTCTCTGGGGCCAACGTCCTGACTTTC
CDR3aa: CATSTGQDLSGANVLTF

d_gene: TRBD2
v_gene: TRBV14
abundance: -
j_gene: TRBJ2-5
CDR3nt: TGTGCCAGCAGCCCTCTAGCGGGAGACTACCAAGAGACCCAGTACTTC
CDR3aa: CASSPLAGDYQETQYF

d_gene: -
v_gene: TRBV27
abundance: -
j_gene: TRBJ1-6
CDR3nt: TGTGCCAGCGGGGGCGGGGGTACCTCCTATAATTCACCCCTCCACTTT
CDR3aa: CASGGGGTSYNSPLHF

d_gene: TRBD2
v_gene: TRBV18
abundance: -
j_gene: TRBJ2-1
CDR3nt: TGTGCCAGCTCTGACGGGACTAGCGGATACAATGAGCAGTTCTTC
CDR3aa: CASSDGTSGYNEQFF

d_gene: TRBD2
v_gene: TRBV27
abundance: -
j_gene: TRBJ2-3
CDR3nt: TGTGCCAGCAGTTTATTCTTAGCGGGAGGGAAGGATACGCAGTATTTT
CDR3aa: CASSLFLAGGKDTQYF

d_gene: TRBD2
v_gene: TRBV27
abundance: -
j_gene: TRBJ2-7
CDR3nt: TGTGCCAGCAGTTTATCGAGAACTAGCGGGTCCTACGAGCAGTACTTC
CDR3aa: CASSLSRTSGSYEQYF

d_gene: -
v_gene: TRBV6-4
abundance: -
j_gene: TRBJ2-3
CDR3nt: TGTGCCAGCACCCAGCTAGGGAGAAGCACAGATACGCAGTATTTT
CDR3aa: CASTQLGRSTDTQYF

d_gene: TRBD2
v_gene: TRBV7-2
abundance: -
j_gene: TRBJ2-1
CDR3nt: TGTGCCAGCAGCTTAGGTGGCGGGAGTACCTACAATGAGCAGTTCTTC
CDR3aa: CASSLGGGSTYNEQFF

d_gene: TRBD1
v_gene: TRBV11-3
abundance: -
j_gene: TRBJ2-5
CDR3nt: TGTGCCAGCAGCTCGGGGACAGGGGGCGAAGAGACCCAGTACTTC
CDR3aa: CASSSGTGGEETQYF

d_gene: -
v_gene: TRBV7-8
abundance: -
j_gene: TRBJ1-3
CDR3nt: TGTGCCAGCAGCTTAGGTCGGCAGGGAAACACCATATATTTT
CDR3aa: CASSLGRQGNTIYF

d_gene: -
v_gene: TRBV18
abundance: -
j_gene: TRBJ1-4
CDR3nt: TGTGCCAGCTCACGACAAACATCTAATGAAAAACTGTTTTTT
CDR3aa: CASSRQTSNEKLFF

d_gene: -
v_gene: TRBV5-1
abundance: -
j_gene: TRBJ1-5
CDR3nt: TGCGCCAGCAGCTTGACCCCCTTGAGTCAGCCCCAGCATTTT
CDR3aa: CASSLTPLSQPQHF

d_gene: -
v_gene: TRBV11-3
abundance: -
j_gene: TRBJ1-2
CDR3nt: TGTGCCAGCAGCCTAGAACCGGACGGCAACTATGGCTACACCTTC
CDR3aa: CASSLEPDGNYGYTF

d_gene: -
v_gene: TRBV6-5
abundance: -
j_gene: TRBJ2-7
CDR3nt: TGTGCCAGCAGTGAGGACAGTTCCTACGAGCAGTACTTC
CDR3aa: CASSEDSSYEQYF

d_gene: TRBD2
v_gene: TRBV10-2
abundance: -
j_gene: TRBJ2-2
CDR3nt: TGCGCCAGCAGTGAGGGTCAACTAGCGGGAGAATCCGGGGAGCTGTTTTTT
CDR3aa: CASSEGQLAGESGELFF

d_gene: TRBD1
v_gene: TRBV4-2
abundance: -
j_gene: TRBJ2-3
CDR3nt: TGTGCCAGCAGCCTCCGGGACAGCCAACTCACAGATACGCAGTATTTT
CDR3aa: CASSLRDSQLTDTQYF

d_gene: -
v_gene: TRBV10-3
abundance: -
j_gene: TRBJ1-3
CDR3nt: TGTGCCATCAGTGAGAGGGGTCCGCCTGGAAACACCATATATTTT
CDR3aa: CAISERGPPGNTIYF

d_gene: TRBD1
v_gene: TRBV7-8
abundance: -
j_gene: TRBJ2-3
CDR3nt: TGTGCCAGCAGCTTATTGACAGGGGGTACAGATACGCAGTATTTT
CDR3aa: CASSLLTGGTDTQYF

d_gene: -
v_gene: TRBV2
abundance: -
j_gene: TRBJ2-1
CDR3nt: TGTGCCAGCCGTGGGTTTAGCAATGAGCAGTTCTTC
CDR3aa: CASRGFSNEQFF

d_gene: -
v_gene: TRBV18
abundance: once
j_gene: TRBJ2-7
CDR3nt: TGTGCCAGCTCACCATTAGCCGGGACAAGCTACGAGCAGTACTTC
CDR3aa: CASSPLAGTSYEQYF

d_gene: -
v_gene: TRBV6-6
abundance: -
j_gene: TRBJ2-7
CDR3nt: TGTGCCAGCAGCGTGACAGGACTATCTTACGAGCAGTACTTC
CDR3aa: CASSVTGLSYEQYF

d_gene: TRBD1
v_gene: TRBV19
abundance: -
j_gene: TRBJ2-6
CDR3nt: TGTGCCAGTAGTCCTCTACCGGGACAGGCCTACTCTGGGGCCAACGTCCTGACTTTC
CDR3aa: CASSPLPGQAYSGANVLTF

d_gene: -
v_gene: TRBV29-1
abundance: -
j_gene: TRBJ1-1
CDR3nt: TGCAGCGTTCGAGGGATGAACACTGAAGCTTTCTTT
CDR3aa: CSVRGMNTEAFF

d_gene: -
v_gene: TRBV27
abundance: -
j_gene: TRBJ2-6
CDR3nt: TGTGCCAGCAGTTTATCGACTGGGGCGGCAGTCCCCTCTGGGGCCAACGTCCTGACTTTC
CDR3aa: CASSLSTGAAVPSGANVLTF

d_gene: TRBD1
v_gene: TRBV19
abundance: once
j_gene: TRBJ1-6
CDR3nt: TGTGCCAGTAGTACCCAGGGGGCCGCCTATAATTCACCCCTCCACTTT
CDR3aa: CASSTQGAAYNSPLHF

d_gene: -
v_gene: TRBV7-3
abundance: once
j_gene: TRBJ2-7
CDR3nt: TGTGCCAGCAGCTTAGGGGCCTACGACGAGCAGTACTTC
CDR3aa: CASSLGAYDEQYF

d_gene: TRBD2
v_gene: TRBV2
abundance: few
j_gene: TRBJ2-3
CDR3nt: TGTGCCAGCAGTGATTTCGCGGGAGGGACAGATACGCAGTATTTT
CDR3aa: CASSDFAGGTDTQYF

d_gene: -
v_gene: TRBV7-9
abundance: once
j_gene: TRBJ2-3
CDR3nt: TGTGCCAGCAGCTTATCGGGCAGGGGAGGCGCAGATACGCAGTATTTT
CDR3aa: CASSLSGRGGADTQYF